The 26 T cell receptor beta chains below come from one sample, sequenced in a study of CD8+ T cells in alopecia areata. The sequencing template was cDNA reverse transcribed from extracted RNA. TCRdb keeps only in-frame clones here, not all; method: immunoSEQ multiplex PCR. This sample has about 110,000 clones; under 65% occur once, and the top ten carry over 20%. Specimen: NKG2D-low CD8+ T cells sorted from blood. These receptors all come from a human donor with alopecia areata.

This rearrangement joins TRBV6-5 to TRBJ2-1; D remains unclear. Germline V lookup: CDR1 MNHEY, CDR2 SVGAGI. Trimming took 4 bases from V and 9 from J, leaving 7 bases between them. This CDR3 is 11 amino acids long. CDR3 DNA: TGTGCCAGCAGTTTTGGGATTGAGCAGTTCTTC. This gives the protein CASSFGIEQFF.

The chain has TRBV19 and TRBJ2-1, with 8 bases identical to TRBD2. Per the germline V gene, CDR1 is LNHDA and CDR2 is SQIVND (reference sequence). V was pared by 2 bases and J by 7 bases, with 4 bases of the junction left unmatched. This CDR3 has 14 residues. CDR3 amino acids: CASSIMSSGNEQFF. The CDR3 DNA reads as TGTGCCAGTAGTATAATGTCTAGCGGGAATGAGCAGTTCTTC.

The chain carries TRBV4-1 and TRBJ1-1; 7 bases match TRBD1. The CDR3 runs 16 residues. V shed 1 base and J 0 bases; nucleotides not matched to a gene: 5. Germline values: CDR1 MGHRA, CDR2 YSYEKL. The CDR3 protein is CASSQGGDSLNTEAFF. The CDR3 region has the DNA TGCGCCAGCAGCCAAGGCGGGGACAGCTTGAACACTGAAGCTTTCTTT.

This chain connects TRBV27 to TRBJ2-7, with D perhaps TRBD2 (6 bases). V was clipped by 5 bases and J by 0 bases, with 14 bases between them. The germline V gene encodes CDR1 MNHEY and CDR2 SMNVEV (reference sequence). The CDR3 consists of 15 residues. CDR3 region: CASSETSYPSYEQYF. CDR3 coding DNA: TGTGCCAGCAGTGAAACTAGCTATCCCTCCTACGAGCAGTACTTC.

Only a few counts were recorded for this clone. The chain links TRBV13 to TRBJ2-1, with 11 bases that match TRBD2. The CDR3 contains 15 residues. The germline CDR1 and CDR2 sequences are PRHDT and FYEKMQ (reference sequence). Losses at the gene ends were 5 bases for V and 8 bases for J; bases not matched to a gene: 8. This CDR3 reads CASSVGLAGGDEQFF. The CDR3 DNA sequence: TGTGCCAGCAGCGTTGGACTAGCGGGTGGGGATGAGCAGTTCTTC. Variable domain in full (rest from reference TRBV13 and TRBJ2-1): AAGVIQSPRHLIKEKRETATLKCYPIPRHDTVYWYQQGPGQDPQFLISFYEKMQSDKGSIPDRFSAQQFSDYHSELNMSSLELGDSALYFCASSVGLAGGDEQFFGPGTRLTVL.

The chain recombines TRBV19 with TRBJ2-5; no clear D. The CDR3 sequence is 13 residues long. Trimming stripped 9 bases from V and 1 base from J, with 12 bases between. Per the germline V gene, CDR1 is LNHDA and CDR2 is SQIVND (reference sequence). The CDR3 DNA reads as TGTGCCAGCCAATCGAGGAGCCAAGAGACCCAGTACTTC. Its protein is CASQSRSQETQYF.

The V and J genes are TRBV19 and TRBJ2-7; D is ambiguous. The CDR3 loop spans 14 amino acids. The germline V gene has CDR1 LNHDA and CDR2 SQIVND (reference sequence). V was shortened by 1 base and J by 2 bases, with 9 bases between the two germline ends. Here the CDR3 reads CASSIAYDAYEQYF. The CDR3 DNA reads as TGTGCCAGTAGTATAGCCTACGACGCCTACGAGCAGTACTTC.

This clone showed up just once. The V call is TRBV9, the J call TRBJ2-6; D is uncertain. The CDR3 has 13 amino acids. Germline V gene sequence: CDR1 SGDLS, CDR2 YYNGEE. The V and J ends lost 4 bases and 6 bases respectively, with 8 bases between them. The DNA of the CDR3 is TGTGCCAGCAGCCTTCCCGAGGCCAACGTCCTGACTTTC. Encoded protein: CASSLPEANVLTF.

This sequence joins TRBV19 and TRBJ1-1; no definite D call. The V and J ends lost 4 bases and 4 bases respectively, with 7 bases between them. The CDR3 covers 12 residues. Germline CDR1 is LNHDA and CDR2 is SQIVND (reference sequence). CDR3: CASSSWSTEAFF. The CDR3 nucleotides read TGTGCCAGTAGTAGTTGGAGCACTGAAGCTTTCTTT.

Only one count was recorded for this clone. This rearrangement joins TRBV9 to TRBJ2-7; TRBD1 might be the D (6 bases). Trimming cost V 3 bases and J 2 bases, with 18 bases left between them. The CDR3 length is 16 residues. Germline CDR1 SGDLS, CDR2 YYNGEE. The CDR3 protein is CASSGTDRTPTYEQYF. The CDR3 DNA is TGTGCCAGCAGCGGGACCGACAGGACTCCTACCTACGAGCAGTACTTC.

The CDR3 spells CASLGSGGTEAFF. The CDR3 DNA reads TGTGCCAGCCTCGGGTCGGGGGGCACTGAAGCTTTCTTT. The chain links TRBV2 to TRBJ1-1, with D tentatively TRBD1 (5 bases). This CDR3 contains 13 residues. Trimming removed 8 bases from V and 4 bases from J, with 14 bases in between. Per germline, CDR1 SNHLY and CDR2 FYNNEI.

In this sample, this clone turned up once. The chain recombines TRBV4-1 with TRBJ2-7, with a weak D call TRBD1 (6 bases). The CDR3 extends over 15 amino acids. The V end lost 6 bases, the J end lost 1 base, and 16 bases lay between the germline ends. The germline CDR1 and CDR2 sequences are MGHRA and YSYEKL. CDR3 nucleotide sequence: TGCGCCAGCAGTCAGAAAGCGGACAGTTCCTACGAGCAGTACTTC. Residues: CASSQKADSSYEQYF.

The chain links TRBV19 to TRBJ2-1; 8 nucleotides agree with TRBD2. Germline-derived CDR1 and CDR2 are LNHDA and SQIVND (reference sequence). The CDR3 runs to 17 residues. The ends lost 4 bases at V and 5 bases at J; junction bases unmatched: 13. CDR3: CASSTLAGRGENNEQFF. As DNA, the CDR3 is TGTGCCAGTAGTACTTTAGCGGGGAGGGGAGAGAACAATGAGCAGTTCTTC.

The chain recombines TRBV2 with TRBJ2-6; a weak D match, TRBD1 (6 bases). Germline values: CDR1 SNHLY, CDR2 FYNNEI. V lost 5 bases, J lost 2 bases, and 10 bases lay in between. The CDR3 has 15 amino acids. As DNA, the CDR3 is TGTGCCAGCAGTATACAGGGAGCTGGGGCCAACGTCCTGACTTTC. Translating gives CASSIQGAGANVLTF.

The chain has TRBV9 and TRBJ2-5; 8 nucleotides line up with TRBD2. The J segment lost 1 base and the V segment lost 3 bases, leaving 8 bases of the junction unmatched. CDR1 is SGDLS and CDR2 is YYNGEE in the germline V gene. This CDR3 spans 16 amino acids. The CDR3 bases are TGTGCCAGCAGCGCCCCAGCGGGACTAGGCCAAGAGACCCAGTACTTC. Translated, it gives CASSAPAGLGQETQYF.

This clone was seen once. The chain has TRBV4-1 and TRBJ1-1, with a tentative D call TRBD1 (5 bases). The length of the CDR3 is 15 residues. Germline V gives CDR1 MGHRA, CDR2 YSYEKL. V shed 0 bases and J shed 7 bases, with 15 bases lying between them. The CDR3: CASSQEGQAPLEAFF. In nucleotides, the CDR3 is TGCGCCAGCAGCCAAGAGGGGCAGGCACCTCTTGAAGCTTTCTTT.

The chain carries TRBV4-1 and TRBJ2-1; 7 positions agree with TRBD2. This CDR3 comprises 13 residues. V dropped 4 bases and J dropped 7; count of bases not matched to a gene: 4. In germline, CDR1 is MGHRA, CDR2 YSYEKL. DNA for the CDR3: TGCGCCAGCAGCCGGGGTAGCGGGAATGAGCAGTTCTTC. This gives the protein CASSRGSGNEQFF.

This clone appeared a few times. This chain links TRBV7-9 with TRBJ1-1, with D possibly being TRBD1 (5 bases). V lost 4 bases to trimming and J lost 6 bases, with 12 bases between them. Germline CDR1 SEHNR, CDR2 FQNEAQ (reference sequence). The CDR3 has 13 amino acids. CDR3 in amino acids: CASSSGGGPEAFF. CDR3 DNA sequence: TGTGCCAGCAGCTCCGGTGGGGGTCCTGAAGCTTTCTTT.

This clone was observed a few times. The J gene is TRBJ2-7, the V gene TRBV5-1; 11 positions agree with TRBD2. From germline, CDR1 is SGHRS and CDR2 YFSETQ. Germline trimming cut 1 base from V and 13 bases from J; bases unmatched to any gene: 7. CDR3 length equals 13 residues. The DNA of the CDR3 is TGCGCCAGCAGCTTGACTAGCGGGAGTTTCAAATACTTC. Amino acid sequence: CASSLTSGSFKYF. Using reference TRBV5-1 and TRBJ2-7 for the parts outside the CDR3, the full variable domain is KAGVTQTPRYLIKTRGQQVTLSCSPISGHRSVSWYQQTPGQGLQFLFEYFSETQRNKGNFPGRFSGRQFSNSRSEMNVSTLELGDSALYLCASSLTSGSFKYFGPGTRLTVT.

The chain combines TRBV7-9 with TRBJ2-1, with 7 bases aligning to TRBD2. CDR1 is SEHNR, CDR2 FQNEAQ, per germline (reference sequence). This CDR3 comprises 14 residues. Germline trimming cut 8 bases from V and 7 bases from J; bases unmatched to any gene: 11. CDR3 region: CASSIAGLGNEQFF. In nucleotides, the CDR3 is TGTGCCAGCTCAATAGCGGGTCTTGGGAATGAGCAGTTCTTC.

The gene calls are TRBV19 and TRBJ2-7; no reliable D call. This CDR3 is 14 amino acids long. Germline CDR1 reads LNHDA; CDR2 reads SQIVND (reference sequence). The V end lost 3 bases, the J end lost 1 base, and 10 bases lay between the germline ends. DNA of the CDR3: TGTGCCAGTAGTATTGGTCAGGCGTCCTACGAGCAGTACTTC. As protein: CASSIGQASYEQYF.

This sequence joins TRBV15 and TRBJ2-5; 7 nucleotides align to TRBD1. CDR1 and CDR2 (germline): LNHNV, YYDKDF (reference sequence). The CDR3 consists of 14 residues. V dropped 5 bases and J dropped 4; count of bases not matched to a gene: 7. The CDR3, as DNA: TGTGCCACCAGCCTGACAGGGATGGGAGAGACCCAGTACTTC. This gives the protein CATSLTGMGETQYF.

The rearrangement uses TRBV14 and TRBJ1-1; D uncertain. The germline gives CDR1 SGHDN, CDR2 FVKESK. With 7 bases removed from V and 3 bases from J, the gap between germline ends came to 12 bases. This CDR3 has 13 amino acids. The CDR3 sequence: CASKEGGYTEAFF. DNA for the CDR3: TGTGCCAGCAAGGAGGGTGGATACACTGAAGCTTTCTTT.

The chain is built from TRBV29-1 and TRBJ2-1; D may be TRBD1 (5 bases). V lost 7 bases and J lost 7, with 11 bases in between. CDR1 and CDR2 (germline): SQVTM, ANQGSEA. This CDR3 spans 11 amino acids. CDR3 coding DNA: TGCAGCGGGGTCCGACAGAATGAGCAGTTCTTC. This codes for CSGVRQNEQFF.

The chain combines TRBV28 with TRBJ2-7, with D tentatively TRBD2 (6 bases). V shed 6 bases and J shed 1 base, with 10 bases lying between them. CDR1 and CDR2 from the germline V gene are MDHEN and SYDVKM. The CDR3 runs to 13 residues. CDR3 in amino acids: CASRWGDSYEQYF. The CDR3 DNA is TGTGCCAGCAGATGGGGGGATTCCTACGAGCAGTACTTC.

CDR3: CASSSPYRADTQYF. For the CDR3, the DNA is TGTGCCAGCAGCTCGCCCTACCGCGCAGATACGCAGTATTTT. The rearrangement joins TRBV7-9 to TRBJ2-3, with D unresolved. V shed 4 bases and J shed 4 bases, with 12 bases lying between them. This CDR3 contains 14 residues. CDR1 and CDR2 (germline): SEHNR, FQNEAQ (reference sequence).